The 5 T cell receptor beta chains listed next were all sequenced from one sample in a study of identical twins. A single record per CDR3 protein comes from TCRdb applying MiXCR to the 5' RACE reads. The sample carries hundreds of thousands of distinct CDR3 sequences, over 8.5% recorded once. The same specimen was also included in a second study, on yellow fever vaccine responses in identical twins.

The sequencing sample was made of PBMCs. These receptors all come from a woman younger than 30 in good health.

This clonotype has just a few counts. The chain is built from TRBV15 and TRBJ2-5, with 7 nucleotides matching TRBD1. The CDR3 is made up of 16 amino acids. Germline lookup yields CDR1 LNHNV and CDR2 YYDKDF (reference sequence). Trimming removed 0 bases from V and 2 bases from J; junction bases left unmatched: 6. DNA of the CDR3: TGTGCCACCAGCAGAGATGGAGGCAGGGGGCAAGAGACCCAGTACTTC. Translating it yields CATSRDGGRGQETQYF.

This clonotype was picked up a small number of times. V gene TRBV5-1 combines with J gene TRBJ2-1, with 7 bases that match TRBD1. The J segment lost 5 bases and the V segment lost 1 base, leaving 3 bases of the junction unmatched. Germline assignment: CDR1 SGHRS and CDR2 YFSETQ. This CDR3 comprises 14 residues. In nucleotides, the CDR3 is TGCGCCAGCAGCTTGATTACAGGGGACAATGAGCAGTTCTTC. Encoded protein: CASSLITGDNEQFF.

This chain connects TRBV14 to TRBJ2-3; D unresolved. Trimming took 0 bases from V and 10 from J, leaving 11 bases between them. The length of the CDR3 is 13 residues. The germline V gene encodes CDR1 SGHDN and CDR2 FVKESK. CDR3 nucleotides: TGTGCCAGCAGCCAAGATCGCCGGGTATCGCAGTATTTT. Encoded protein: CASSQDRRVSQYF.

At least ten counts were recorded for this clonotype. The chain carries TRBV12-3 or TRBV12-4 and TRBJ2-2; no firm D call. This CDR3 comprises 16 residues. V shed 4 bases and J shed 3 bases, with 15 bases lying between them. The DNA for the CDR3 is TGTGCCAGCAGTTCACCCCCTCGGGCAGACACCGGGGAGCTGTTTTTT. Translated, it gives CASSSPPRADTGELFF.

This rearrangement joins TRBV7-8 to TRBJ2-1; D uncertain. Trimming cost V 4 bases and J 2 bases, with 21 bases left between them. The CDR3 extends over 18 amino acids. CDR1 SGHVS and CDR2 FQNEAQ come from the germline V gene. The CDR3 protein is CASSSWASEEATYNEQFF. The CDR3, as DNA: TGTGCCAGCAGCTCCTGGGCTTCGGAAGAGGCCACCTACAATGAGCAGTTCTTC.